The 20 T cell receptor beta chains presented below share a single source sample, sequenced in a study of cytomegalovirus exposure and HLA in healthy donors. The PCR contained 60 Vbeta and 13 Jbeta primers. Profiling relied on immunoSEQ multiplex PCR, and the TCRdb table lists in-frame clones only, not all of them. This table holds 200,000 or so clones, about 77% found once. Sequencing was carried out using PBMCs. Receptors were obtained from a woman in her twenties or thirties in good health and CMV-seronegative.

V is TRBV6-1 and J is TRBJ1-5; 9 bases are a match to TRBD1. The CDR3 contains 17 residues. Germline V gene sequence: CDR1 MNHNS, CDR2 SASEGT. Trimming took 3 bases from V and 0 from J; bases not matched to a gene: 6. The CDR3 coding sequence is TGTGCCAGCAGTGATGGACAGGGGATGTATAGCAATCAGCCCCAGCATTTT. This encodes CASSDGQGMYSNQPQHF.

This chain connects TRBV6-5 to TRBJ1-2; 10 bases map to TRBD1. The ends lost 0 bases at V and 6 bases at J; junction bases unmatched: 4. The germline gives CDR1 MNHEY, CDR2 SVGAGI. The CDR3 length is 15 residues. The CDR3 region has the DNA TGTGCCAGCAGTTACTCGGGACAGGGGTACAATGGCTACACCTTC. As protein: CASSYSGQGYNGYTF.

The V gene is TRBV19, the J gene TRBJ1-3; the D gene is possibly TRBD1 (6 bases). CDR1 is LNHDA and CDR2 is SQIVND in the germline V gene (reference sequence). The CDR3 is 13 amino acids. The V and J ends lost 10 bases and 0 bases respectively, with 10 bases between them. CDR3: CATKDSSGNTIYF. As DNA, the CDR3 is TGTGCCACAAAGGACAGCTCTGGAAACACCATATATTTT.

The J gene is TRBJ1-1, the V gene TRBV10-3; possible D gene TRBD1, 6 bases. Germline V CDR1 and CDR2: ENHRY, SYGVKD. The ends were cut back, 2 bases at V and 4 bases at J, with 14 bases in the middle. This CDR3 region has 15 residues. The CDR3 DNA follows: TGTGCCATCAGTGAGCCCGCAAGGGGGATCACTGAAGCTTTCTTT. It yields the protein CAISEPARGITEAFF.

This rearrangement joins TRBV7-3 to TRBJ1-6; tentative D call: TRBD1 (5 bases). The length of the CDR3 is 15 residues. Germline V gives CDR1 SGHTA, CDR2 FQGTGA. V dropped 8 bases and J dropped 0 bases, with 11 bases sitting between them. CDR3 DNA sequence: TGTGCCAGCGCAGGGCAAGGCTCCTATAATTCACCCCTCCACTTT. Its protein is CASAGQGSYNSPLHF.

The chain has TRBV27 and TRBJ2-1; 7 positions match TRBD2. The CDR3 is 14 amino acids. Germline-derived CDR1 and CDR2 are MNHEY and SMNVEV (reference sequence). V was clipped by 7 bases and J by 8 bases; unmatched bases: 11. CDR3 residues: CASTYLEGGDEQFF. The CDR3 bases are TGTGCCAGCACCTACTTAGAGGGAGGGGATGAGCAGTTCTTC.

J is TRBJ1-3 and V is TRBV6-1, with 7 bases aligning to TRBD1. The CDR3 sequence is 16 residues long. J lost 0 bases, V lost 4 bases, and 6 bases had no gene match. Germline CDR1 is MNHNS and CDR2 is SASEGT. CDR3 nucleotide sequence: TGTGCCAGCAGTGCCCCGGGACAGTTCTCTGGAAACACCATATATTTT. The encoded protein is CASSAPGQFSGNTIYF.

This sequence joins TRBV5-1 and TRBJ1-2; D is unresolved. The CDR3 is 14 amino acids. Deletions cut 2 bases from V and 4 bases from J, with 12 bases between. Germline CDR1 SGHRS, CDR2 YFSETQ. CDR3 sequence (DNA): TGCGCCAGCAGCTTAGAACAGTCTGGCTATGGCTACACCTTC. Residues: CASSLEQSGYGYTF.

This clone was observed once. The chain uses TRBV28 and TRBJ2-1; 7 positions agree with TRBD1. V shed 3 bases, J shed 10 bases, and the junction held 9 bases outside the gene matches. CDR3 length equals 14 residues. Germline V lookup: CDR1 MDHEN, CDR2 SYDVKM. The CDR3 here is CASSLRDRAYEQFF. CDR3 nucleotide sequence: TGTGCCAGCAGTTTGCGAGACAGGGCATACGAGCAGTTCTTC. The variable domain in full, with the rest retrieved from reference TRBV28 and TRBJ2-1, is DVKVTQSSRYLVKRTGEKVFLECVQDMDHENMFWYRQDPGLGLRLIYFSYDVKMKEKGDIPEGYSVSREKKERFSLILESASTNQTSMYLCASSLRDRAYEQFFGPGTRLTVL.

The rearrangement uses TRBV2 and TRBJ2-7; maybe TRBD1 (5 bases). CDR3 size: 15 residues. V was trimmed by 1 base and J by 5 bases, leaving 15 bases between them. Germline loops: CDR1 SNHLY, CDR2 FYNNEI. CDR3 DNA: TGTGCCAGCAGTGAAGTAGGGGCAGGAAAGGACGAGCAGTACTTC. It codes for CASSEVGAGKDEQYF.

The genes are TRBV4-1 and TRBJ2-3; 9 nucleotides match TRBD2. With 3 bases clipped from V and 3 bases from J, the junction kept 4 bases outside the gene matches. The CDR3 totals 15 residues. CDR1 MGHRA and CDR2 YSYEKL come from the germline V gene. The CDR3 reads CASSQREGVTDTQYF. The CDR3 DNA sequence: TGCGCCAGCAGCCAGCGGGAGGGGGTGACAGATACGCAGTATTTT.

This chain connects TRBV27 to TRBJ2-3; 8 bases fit TRBD2. V lost 6 bases, J lost 2 bases, and 10 bases stayed unmatched. Germline CDR1 and CDR2: MNHEY and SMNVEV (reference sequence). The CDR3 runs to 16 residues. CDR3 protein: CASRPAGLASTDTQYF. The CDR3, as DNA: TGTGCCAGCAGGCCTGCCGGACTAGCCTCCACAGATACGCAGTATTTT.

The chain couples TRBV11-3 to TRBJ2-7, with 8 bases fitting TRBD1. This CDR3 spans 16 amino acids. V was pared by 5 bases and J by 0 bases, with 9 bases of the junction left unmatched. Germline-derived CDR1 and CDR2 are SGHNT and YENEEA. Here the CDR3 DNA reads TGTGCCAGCAGCCCCGGCCCGGGACAGGCCTCCTACGAGCAGTACTTC. Protein sequence: CASSPGPGQASYEQYF.

V gene TRBV5-1 combines with J gene TRBJ1-2; 7 bases agree with TRBD1. The trim removed 1 base at V and 0 bases at J, leaving 6 bases unmatched. From germline, CDR1 is SGHRS and CDR2 YFSETQ. The CDR3 is made up of 16 amino acids. The CDR3 sequence: CASSLTPDRANYGYTF. For the CDR3, the DNA is TGCGCCAGCAGCTTGACCCCAGACAGGGCTAACTATGGCTACACCTTC.

The chain uses TRBV19 and TRBJ2-3; D perhaps matches TRBD1 (5 bases). The CDR3 extends over 11 amino acids. Germline lookup yields CDR1 LNHDA and CDR2 SQIVND (reference sequence). The germline V and J ends were trimmed by 10 bases and 5 bases, with 10 bases remaining between them. CDR3 region: CATGQGDTQYF. The CDR3 DNA sequence: TGTGCCACAGGGCAGGGAGATACGCAGTATTTT.

The chain is built from TRBV27 and TRBJ2-1; 9 bases map to TRBD1. V gave up 2 bases and J gave up 3 bases; unmatched junction bases: 8. There are 17 residues in the CDR3. The germline V gene has CDR1 MNHEY and CDR2 SMNVEV (reference sequence). CDR3 DNA sequence: TGTGCCAGCAGTTTAGGGCTAGGACAGGGGTACTACAATGAGCAGTTCTTC. The encoded protein is CASSLGLGQGYYNEQFF.

The chain uses TRBV7-6 and TRBJ1-5, with TRBD1 as a possible D gene (6 bases). Germline lookup yields CDR1 SGHVS and CDR2 FNYEAQ. The germline V and J ends were trimmed by 5 bases and 6 bases, with 11 bases remaining between them. The CDR3 covers 13 residues. The CDR3 coding sequence is TGTGCCAGCAGCCCGGCGGGGGCTCAGCCCCAGCATTTT. Translating it yields CASSPAGAQPQHF.

The chain employs TRBV19 and TRBJ1-4; D unresolved. The germline V gene has CDR1 LNHDA and CDR2 SQIVND (reference sequence). CDR3 length equals 16 residues. V was clipped by 1 base and J by 6 bases, with 15 bases between them. In DNA form, the CDR3 reads TGTGCCAGTAGTATAGTTTACGGGAAGTACGATGAAAAACTGTTTTTT. Translation gives CASSIVYGKYDEKLFF.

For the CDR3, the DNA is TGTGCCAGCAGCTTAGGAGTCGGGGACTATCAGCCCCAGCATTTT. This codes for CASSLGVGDYQPQHF. This chain uses TRBV5-8 with TRBJ1-5, with D tentatively TRBD1 (5 bases). From germline, CDR1 is SGHTS and CDR2 YDEGEE. Trimming took off 2 bases at V and 5 bases at J, with 14 bases between the two ends. CDR3 length: 15 residues.

The chain carries TRBV5-1 and TRBJ1-2; 9 nucleotides match TRBD1. Germline V gene sequence: CDR1 SGHRS, CDR2 YFSETQ. Trimming at V came to 4 bases and at J to 7 bases, leaving 5 bases not matched to a gene. The CDR3 sequence is 13 residues long. In DNA form, the CDR3 reads TGCGCCAGCAGCACACAGGGGGCGGGTGGCTACACCTTC. It translates to CASSTQGAGGYTF.